This T cell receptor (beta chain) was sequenced during a study of blood T cell repertoires in COVID-19. Here immunoSEQ multiplex PCR was the method, and the copy in TCRdb shows in-frame clones only, minus some. The sample lists approximately 92,000 clones, approximately 86% occurring once. The ends were cut back, 5 bases at V and 12 bases at J, with 13 bases in the middle. CDR1 and CDR2 from the germline V gene are MNHNY and SVGAGI (reference sequence). There are 11 residues in the CDR3. The rearrangement links TRBV6-6 to TRBJ1-2, with a tentative D call TRBD1 (6 bases). This TCR came from a man in his forties or fifties with acute or convalescent COVID-19. Sequenced input: peripheral blood. CDR3 loop: CASSATGKDTF. Here the CDR3 DNA reads TGTGCCAGCAGTGCCACAGGGAAGGACACCTTC.